These 12 T cell receptor beta chains came from one sample sequenced in a study of T cell responses to AZD1222 COVID-19 vaccine. Sequencing was performed with immunoSEQ multiplex PCR; in TCRdb, only in-frame clones are kept and a portion is missing. The sample has about 140,000 clones, over 65% seen once. Sequencing used peripheral blood, obtained on day 0 of AZD1222 vaccination. These receptors originate from an adult in good health.

The CDR3 sequence is CASPREGTNYGYTF. The CDR3 DNA is TGTGCCAGCCCCCGGGAGGGAACTAACTATGGCTACACCTTC. The chain recombines TRBV6-5 with TRBJ1-2; D not resolved. The germline V and J ends were trimmed by 8 bases and 0 bases, with 13 bases remaining between them. This CDR3 is 14 amino acids long. Germline V gene data show CDR1 as MNHEY and CDR2 as SVGAGI.

This clone has just one count. This chain connects TRBV7-3 to TRBJ2-2; D possibly uses TRBD1 or TRBD2 (5 bases each). V lost 8 bases, J lost 6 bases, and 19 bases lay in between. This CDR3 spans 15 amino acids. Germline V CDR1 and CDR2: SGHTA, FQGTGA. The CDR3 coding sequence is TGTGCCAGCTCCCTAATGGACGGGGCGGCCGGGGAGCTGTTTTTT. Encoded protein: CASSLMDGAAGELFF. Looking up the rest from reference TRBV7-3 and TRBJ2-2 gives the full variable domain: GAGVSQTPSNKVTEKGKYVELRCDPISGHTALYWYRQSLGQGPEFLIYFQGTGAADDSGLPNDRFFAVRPEGSVSTLKIQRTERGDSAVYLCASSLMDGAAGELFFGEGSRLTVL.

The gene calls are TRBV7-9 and TRBJ2-2, with unresolved D. This CDR3 comprises 12 residues. Trimming left V 10 bases short and J 3 bases short, with 9 bases between. CDR1 SEHNR and CDR2 FQNEAQ come from the germline V gene (reference sequence). The chain's CDR3 is CATPSYTGELFF. CDR3 DNA sequence: TGTGCCACCCCAAGTTACACCGGGGAGCTGTTTTTT.

This clone was counted once. The DNA of the CDR3 is TGTGCCAGCAGCTCGGCGGATACGCAGTATTTT. It translates to CASSSADTQYF. The rearrangement joins TRBV5-4 to TRBJ2-3, with no clear D. The V end lost 3 bases, the J end lost 6 bases, and 5 bases lay between the germline ends. Germline values: CDR1 SGHNT, CDR2 YYREEE (reference sequence). The CDR3 totals 11 residues.

The chain couples TRBV19 to TRBJ1-2; TRBD1 matches 7 bases. The CDR3 totals 12 residues. V dropped 7 bases and J dropped 7; count of bases not matched to a gene: 6. Per germline, CDR1 LNHDA and CDR2 SQIVND (reference sequence). As DNA, the CDR3 is TGTGCCAGTAACGAGGGGGCAGCTGGCTACACCTTC. This gives the protein CASNEGAAGYTF.

This chain uses TRBV9 with TRBJ2-7, with D uncertain. The germline V and J ends were trimmed by 3 bases and 8 bases, with 12 bases remaining between them. The CDR3 is 12 residues long. Germline assignment: CDR1 SGDLS and CDR2 YYNGEE. The CDR3 spells CASSAPNSQQYF. In DNA form, the CDR3 reads TGTGCCAGCAGCGCCCCCAATAGCCAGCAGTACTTC.

A few counts support this clone. The genes are TRBV24-1 and TRBJ1-2; D is possibly TRBD1 (5 bases). Germline V gives CDR1 KGHDR, CDR2 SFDVKD. This CDR3 is 12 amino acids long. Between the trimmed V and J ends, which lost 2 bases and 7 bases, there was a span of 7 bases. The CDR3 nucleotides read TGTGCCACCAGTGATTCAGGGTTTGGCTACACCTTC. It codes for CATSDSGFGYTF.

For the CDR3, the DNA is TGTGCCAGTAGTAGTTCTGGGGGTCGGAGGAACACTGAAGCTTTCTTT. Its protein product is CASSSSGGRRNTEAFF. The gene calls are TRBV19 and TRBJ1-1; possibly TRBD1 for D (5 bases). Germline V gives CDR1 LNHDA, CDR2 SQIVND (reference sequence). Trimming shortened V by 4 bases and J by 1 base, and 16 bases separated the two germline ends. The CDR3 is 16 residues long.

This chain links TRBV11-1 with TRBJ1-6, with D maybe TRBD1 (6 bases). Germline CDR1 reads SGHAT; CDR2 reads FQDESV (reference sequence). The CDR3 runs 15 residues. The V end lost 5 bases, the J end lost 5 bases, and 13 bases lay between the germline ends. The CDR3 sequence is CASSPVGGNNSPLHF. DNA of the CDR3: TGTGCCAGCAGCCCGGTAGGGGGGAATAATTCACCCCTCCACTTT.

The chain joins TRBV6-1 to TRBJ2-4, with TRBD1 matching 7 bases. The length of the CDR3 is 16 residues. Per the germline V gene, CDR1 is MNHNS and CDR2 is SASEGT. V dropped 3 bases and J dropped 1; count of bases not matched to a gene: 6. The CDR3 reads CASSEKGGFAKNIQYF. The CDR3 DNA reads TGTGCCAGCAGTGAGAAAGGGGGCTTTGCCAAAAACATTCAGTACTTC.

CDR3 nucleotides: TGCGCCAGCAGCGGGACAGGGGGCTGGGATAATGAAAAACTGTTTTTT. Protein sequence: CASSGTGGWDNEKLFF. The chain links TRBV5-1 to TRBJ1-4, with TRBD1 matching 12 bases. The trim removed 4 bases at V and 4 bases at J, leaving 5 bases unmatched. This CDR3 has 16 amino acids. The germline gives CDR1 SGHRS, CDR2 YFSETQ.

The J gene is TRBJ1-5, the V gene TRBV19; TRBD1 matches at 9 bases. V trimming: 10 bases; J trimming: 3 bases; junction bases outside the gene matches: 4. The V gene's germline CDR1 is LNHDA and CDR2 SQIVND (reference sequence). The length of the CDR3 is 13 residues. CDR3 protein: CATGTGINQPQHF. In DNA form, the CDR3 reads TGTGCCACTGGGACAGGGATCAATCAGCCCCAGCATTTT.